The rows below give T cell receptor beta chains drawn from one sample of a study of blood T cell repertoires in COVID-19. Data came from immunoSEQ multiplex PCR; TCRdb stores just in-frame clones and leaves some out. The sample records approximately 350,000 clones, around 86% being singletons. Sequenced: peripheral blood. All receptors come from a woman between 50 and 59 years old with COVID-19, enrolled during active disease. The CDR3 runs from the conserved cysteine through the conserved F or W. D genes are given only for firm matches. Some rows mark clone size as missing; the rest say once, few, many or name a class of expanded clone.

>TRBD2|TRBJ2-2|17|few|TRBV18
CASSRGTRGGQNGELFF
TGTGCCAGCTCACGGGGGACTAGAGGAGGGCAGAACGGGGAGCTGTTTTTT
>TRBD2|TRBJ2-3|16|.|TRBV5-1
CASSSGTSGRTDTQYF
TGCGCCAGCAGCTCCGGGACTAGCGGGAGGACAGATACGCAGTATTTT
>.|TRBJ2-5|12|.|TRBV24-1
CATSDEGETQYF
TGTGCCACCAGTGATGAGGGAGAGACCCAGTACTTC
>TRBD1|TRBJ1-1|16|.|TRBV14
CASSQSRQGEGTEAFF
TGTGCCAGCAGCCAATCCAGACAGGGAGAGGGCACTGAAGCTTTCTTT
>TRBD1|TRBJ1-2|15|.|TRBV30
CAWSTNGQGKDGYTF
TGTGCCTGGAGTACAAATGGACAGGGCAAAGATGGCTACACCTTC
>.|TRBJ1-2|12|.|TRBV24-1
CATSNTGTGYTF
TGTGCCACCAGTAATACAGGGACAGGCTACACCTTC
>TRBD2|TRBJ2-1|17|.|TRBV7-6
CASSTPAGGGRYNEQFF
TGTGCCAGCAGCACCCCCGCGGGCGGGGGAAGATACAATGAGCAGTTCTTC
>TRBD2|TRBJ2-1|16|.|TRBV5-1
CASSHELAGGVNEQFF
TGCGCCAGCAGCCACGAACTAGCGGGAGGGGTAAATGAGCAGTTCTTC
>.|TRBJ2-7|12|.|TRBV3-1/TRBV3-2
CASSSREVEQYF
TGTGCCAGCAGCTCGCGAGAAGTTGAGCAGTACTTC
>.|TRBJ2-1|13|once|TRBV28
CASSLGSTGMQFF
TGTGCCAGCAGTTTAGGGTCGACAGGTATGCAGTTCTTC
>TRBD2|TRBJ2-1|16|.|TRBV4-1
CASSPKRLAGVGEQFF
TGCGCCAGCAGCCCAAAGAGACTAGCGGGAGTGGGTGAGCAGTTCTTC
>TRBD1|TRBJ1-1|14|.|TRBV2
CASIAGQGNTEAFF
TGTGCCAGCATTGCGGGACAGGGGAACACTGAAGCTTTCTTT
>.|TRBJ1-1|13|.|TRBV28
CASRGPGSPEAFF
TGTGCCAGCAGGGGTCCAGGGTCTCCTGAAGCTTTCTTT
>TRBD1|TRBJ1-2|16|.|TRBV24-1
CATSDSSVRDRVGYTF
TGTGCCACCAGTGATTCCTCGGTCCGGGACAGGGTCGGCTACACCTTC
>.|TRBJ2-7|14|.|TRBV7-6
CASSLGGRSYEQYF
TGTGCCAGCAGCTTAGGCGGCAGATCCTACGAGCAGTACTTC